What follows is one TCR beta chain and its context. After removal of 3 bases from V and 6 bases from J, the junction contained 11 bases not matched to a gene. Germline V gives CDR1 LNHDA, CDR2 SQIVND (reference sequence). CDR3 length equals 16 residues. Via MiXCR, TCRdb re-called the RT-PCR reads, giving one row per CDR3 protein. Among over 750,000 distinct CDR3 sequences, around 20% were seen once, and the ten largest hold more than 8.5%. This entry belongs to a study of response to subunit inactivated influenza vaccine. The material sequenced was PBMCs from blood, taken 5 to 6 days after vaccination. The TCR sequence derives from a man between 50 and 59 years old who received an inactivated influenza vaccine. V gene TRBV19 combines with J gene TRBJ2-1, with TRBD1 matching over 7 bases. The CDR3 loop reads CASSIWAGGSVNEQFF. DNA of the CDR3: TGTGCCAGTAGTATTTGGGCAGGGGGATCCGTCAATGAGCAGTTCTTC.